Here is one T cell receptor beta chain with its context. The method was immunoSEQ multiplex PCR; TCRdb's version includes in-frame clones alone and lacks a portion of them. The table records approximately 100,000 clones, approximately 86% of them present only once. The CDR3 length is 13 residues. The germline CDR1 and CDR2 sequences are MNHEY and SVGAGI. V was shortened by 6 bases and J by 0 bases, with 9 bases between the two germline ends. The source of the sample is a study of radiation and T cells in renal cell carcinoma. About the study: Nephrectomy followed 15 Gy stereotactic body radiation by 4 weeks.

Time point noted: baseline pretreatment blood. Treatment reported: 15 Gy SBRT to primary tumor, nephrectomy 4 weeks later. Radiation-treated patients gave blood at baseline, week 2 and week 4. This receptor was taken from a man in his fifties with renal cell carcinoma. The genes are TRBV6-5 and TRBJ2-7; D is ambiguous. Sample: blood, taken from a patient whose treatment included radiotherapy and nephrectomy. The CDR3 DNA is TGTGCCAGCAGCCGCAGTGGCTCCTACGAGCAGTACTTC. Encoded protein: CASSRSGSYEQYF.